The text below deals with one T cell receptor beta chain. Its cognate antigen is unknown. The PCR had 60 Vbeta and 13 Jbeta primers. Repertoires were generated with immunoSEQ multiplex PCR, while TCRdb's copy carries only in-frame clones and drops some. The sample includes more than 60,000 clones, about 81% of them seen just once. Germline CDR1 is SGHRS and CDR2 is YFSETQ. J gave up 1 base and V 4 bases, and 5 bases lay outside the gene matches. There are 14 residues in the CDR3. These data are taken from a study of cytomegalovirus exposure and HLA in healthy donors. Study outcomes and limitations: Rare TCR sequences dominated, though some public TCRs recurred in many donors. Analysis was carried out at a later point, and it linked a missense DCLRE1C variant to TCR beta V- and J-gene trimming. The study carried out a later analysis of TCR beta sequences. It associated some 17,000 of them with specific HLA alleles at a false discovery rate of 0.05.

Sample: PBMCs. This chain links TRBV5-1 with TRBJ2-7, with TRBD2 matching 7 bases. This clonotype was obtained from a woman in her thirties or forties in good health and CMV-seropositive. The CDR3 DNA reads TGCGCCAGCAGCCCGGGGCGGGAGTCCTACGAGCAGTACTTC. Its protein is CASSPGRESYEQYF.